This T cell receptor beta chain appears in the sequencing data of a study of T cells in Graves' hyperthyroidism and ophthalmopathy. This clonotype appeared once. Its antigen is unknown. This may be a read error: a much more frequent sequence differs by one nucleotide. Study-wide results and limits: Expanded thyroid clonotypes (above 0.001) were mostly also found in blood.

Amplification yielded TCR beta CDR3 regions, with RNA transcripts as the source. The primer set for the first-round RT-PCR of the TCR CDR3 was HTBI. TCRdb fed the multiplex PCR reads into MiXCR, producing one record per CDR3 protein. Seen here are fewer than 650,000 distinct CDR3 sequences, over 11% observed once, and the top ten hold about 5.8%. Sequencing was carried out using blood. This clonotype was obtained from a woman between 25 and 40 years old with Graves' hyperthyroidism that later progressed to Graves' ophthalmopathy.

The CDR3 nucleotides read TGTGCCAGTACCCAGGATATGCGGCCCGCATCAAAACTGTTTTTT. This sequence encodes CASTQDMRPASKLFF. The chain has TRBV19 and TRBJ1-4; the D is unclear. Between the trimmed V and J ends, which lost 7 bases and 10 bases, there was a span of 22 bases. The CDR3 loop spans 15 amino acids. Per germline, CDR1 LNHDA and CDR2 SQIVND (reference sequence).